Listed below are T cell receptor beta chains from one sample, sequenced in a study of T cells in Graves' hyperthyroidism and ophthalmopathy. TCRdb ran MiXCR on the multiplex PCR reads and lists one entry per CDR3 protein. Counted here are 500,000 to 750,000 distinct CDR3 sequences, roughly 14% occurring once; the ten biggest clones make up under 7.5%. Sequenced input: blood. These receptors came from a woman between 25 and 40 years old with Graves' hyperthyroidism. CDR3s include the opening cysteine and the closing phenylalanine or tryptophan. A D gene is named only where the DNA matches it firmly. Clone sizes are given selectively: once, few, many, or a class where the clone is expanded.

j_gene	abundance	d_gene	v_gene	len	CDR3nt	CDR3aa
TRBJ1-6	NA	NA	TRBV2	15	TGTGCCAGCACTGTGACCCACGCGAGGAATTCACCCCTCCACTTT	CASTVTHARNSPLHF
TRBJ1-1	many	TRBD1	TRBV3-1	14	TGTGCCAGCAGCCAAATGACAGGGGGGACTGAAGCTTTCTTT	CASSQMTGGTEAFF
TRBJ2-7	many	NA	TRBV28	14	TGTGCCAGCATGAATCCAGGATGGGGCTACGAGCAGTACTTC	CASMNPGWGYEQYF
TRBJ2-7	NA	TRBD2	TRBV10-3	15	TGTGCCATCAGTGACTGGACTAGCGGTTTGTACGAGCAGTACTTC	CAISDWTSGLYEQYF
TRBJ2-7	many	TRBD1	TRBV7-2	15	TGTGCCAGCAGCTTAGTGGCAGGCGACAGGGGCGAGCAGTACTTC	CASSLVAGDRGEQYF
TRBJ2-5	few	NA	TRBV6-6	12	TGTGCCAGCAGTTACGAGGACCGGGCCTCCCACTTC	CASSYEDRASHF
TRBJ2-7	many	NA	TRBV2	12	TGTGCCAGCCGGGACAACAACTACGAGCAGTACTTC	CASRDNNYEQYF
TRBJ2-1	many	NA	TRBV5-1	15	TGCGCCAGCAGCTTGGACAAGGGATCGGGCAATGAGCAGTTCTTC	CASSLDKGSGNEQFF
TRBJ1-5	few	NA	TRBV6-7	16	TGTGCCAGCAGTTATCTTGGAGTGATTGGCAATCAGCCCCAGCATTTT	CASSYLGVIGNQPQHF
TRBJ2-2	many	NA	TRBV3-1	15	TGTGCCAGCAGCCAAGTAGGAGGGAGAGCCGGGGAGCTGTTTTTT	CASSQVGGRAGELFF
TRBJ2-3	few	NA	TRBV7-9	15	TGTGCCAGCAGCTTATACTTGGCACAGCCAGATACGCAGTATTTT	CASSLYLAQPDTQYF
TRBJ2-1	few	TRBD2	TRBV12-3/TRBV12-4	16	TGTGCCAGCAGTTTGACTAGCGGGAGACCCTACGATGAGCAGTTCTTC	CASSLTSGRPYDEQFF
TRBJ2-1	many	NA	TRBV6-2/TRBV6-3	13	TGTGCCAGCAGTTTCCCAACGAGCAATGAGCAGTTCTTC	CASSFPTSNEQFF
TRBJ2-5	NA	NA	TRBV20-1	13	TGCAGTGGTCTGTTAGTCTTCCAAGAGACCCAGTACTTC	CSGLLVFQETQYF
TRBJ1-2	NA	TRBD1	TRBV5-5	13	TGTGCCAGCAGCACCAGGGGACAGGGTGGCTACACCTTC	CASSTRGQGGYTF
TRBJ1-4	many	NA	TRBV12-3/TRBV12-4	15	TGTGCCAGCAGTTTCAAGGGCCCGACTAATGAAAAACTGTTTTTT	CASSFKGPTNEKLFF
TRBJ2-7	many	NA	TRBV6-1	15	TGTGCCAGCAGTGAAGCCGGGGACGCCGCCTACGAGCAGTACTTC	CASSEAGDAAYEQYF
TRBJ2-7	many	NA	TRBV7-2	13	TGTGCCAGCAGCTTAGTGGTCAGATACGAGCAGTACTTC	CASSLVVRYEQYF
TRBJ2-1	many	NA	TRBV20-1	12	TGCAGTGCCAATGGCGCGGACAATGAGCAGTTCTTC	CSANGADNEQFF
TRBJ1-1	NA	TRBD1	TRBV7-9	14	TGTGCCAGCAGCTTAGCCGACAGGGCCACTGAAGCTTTCTTT	CASSLADRATEAFF
TRBJ2-3	NA	NA	TRBV7-2	15	TGTGCCAGCAGCTTAAAGGGGGACAGCACAGATACGCAGTATTTT	CASSLKGDSTDTQYF
TRBJ2-1	many	NA	TRBV29-1	13	TGCAGCGTTGTCAGCGGATCCTACAATGAGCAGTTCTTC	CSVVSGSYNEQFF
TRBJ2-5	many	NA	TRBV29-1	13	TGCAGCGTTGAACCGGGTGAGGGAGAGACCCAGTACTTC	CSVEPGEGETQYF
TRBJ2-7	NA	TRBD1	TRBV27	12	TGTGCCAGCCGGACAGGGAAAAACGAGCAGTACTTC	CASRTGKNEQYF
TRBJ2-7	many	NA	TRBV5-6	16	TGTGCCAGCAGCCCCGACAGGAGGACAGCCCCCTACGAGCAGTACTTC	CASSPDRRTAPYEQYF
TRBJ2-7	NA	NA	TRBV25-1	13	TGTGCCAGCAGTGTTGGAATCTCCTACGAGCAGTACTTC	CASSVGISYEQYF
TRBJ1-5	many	TRBD1	TRBV28	17	TGTGGGACAGCAGGGTTGGCTGACAGGGGAGTCAATCAGCCCCAGCATTTT	CGTAGLADRGVNQPQHF
TRBJ2-7	many	TRBD1	TRBV7-3	15	TGTGCCAGCAGCCCACAGCCGGGACAGGGCTACGAGCAGTACTTC	CASSPQPGQGYEQYF
TRBJ2-7	few	NA	TRBV6-5	14	TGTGCCAGCAGTTACCTCGTGGGTGCCTACGAGCAGTACTTC	CASSYLVGAYEQYF
TRBJ2-7	NA	NA	TRBV15	13	TGTGCCACCAGCAGAGTAGGCTCCTACGAGCAGTACTTC	CATSRVGSYEQYF
TRBJ2-3	NA	TRBD2	TRBV7-2	18	TGTGCCAGCAGACTTACTAGCGGGAGTGGGTCTAGCACAGATACGCAGTATTTT	CASRLTSGSGSSTDTQYF
TRBJ2-2	many	TRBD1	TRBV27	17	TGTGCCAGCAGCCTCTCACCCGGGACAGCGAACACCGGGGAGCTGTTTTTT	CASSLSPGTANTGELFF
TRBJ2-7	many	NA	TRBV12-3/TRBV12-4	14	TGTGCCAGCAGTTTAAGACAGGTCGGTTACGAGCAGTACTTC	CASSLRQVGYEQYF
TRBJ1-1	many	NA	TRBV30	13	TGTGCCTGGAGTGTTAACAGGGTTTCTGAAGCTTTCTTT	CAWSVNRVSEAFF
TRBJ2-3	many	TRBD2	TRBV12-3/TRBV12-4	13	TGTGCCAGCAGCGCCGACTGGGGGGGTACGCAGTATTTT	CASSADWGGTQYF
TRBJ2-1	many	TRBD2	TRBV5-1	16	TGCGCCAGCAGCGCCGGCGCTAGCGGGCTCTACAATGAGCAGTTCTTC	CASSAGASGLYNEQFF
TRBJ1-6	many	TRBD1	TRBV6-1	14	TGTGCCAGCAGTCCGACAGGGCTATATTCACCCCTCCACTTT	CASSPTGLYSPLHF
TRBJ2-3	many	TRBD2	TRBV7-3	15	TGTGCCAGCAGCCCCCGGGCGGGAGGGACAGATACGCAGTATTTT	CASSPRAGGTDTQYF
TRBJ1-5	many	TRBD1	TRBV12-3/TRBV12-4	15	TGTGCCAGCAGTAACCGACAGGGAGGCAATCAGCCCCAGCATTTT	CASSNRQGGNQPQHF
TRBJ2-6	NA	NA	TRBV29-1	15	TGCAGCGTTGAAGTTAGGGGCTCTGGGGCCAACGTCCTGACTTTC	CSVEVRGSGANVLTF
TRBJ1-2	many	NA	TRBV30	14	TGTGCCTGGAGTGGCCTGGGAGCATCCCATGGCTACACCTTC	CAWSGLGASHGYTF
TRBJ2-5	NA	NA	TRBV29-1	15	TGCAGCGTTACCCCGGTGGGGGGGGCGCCTGAGACCCAGTACTTC	CSVTPVGGAPETQYF
TRBJ2-3	many	NA	TRBV30	14	TGTGCCTGGAGTCCCCTATCAGGCACAGATACGCAGTATTTT	CAWSPLSGTDTQYF
TRBJ2-7	many	NA	TRBV18	15	TGTGCCAGCTCACCGGCTGAGGGAGGCCCCTACGAGCAGTACTTC	CASSPAEGGPYEQYF
TRBJ2-7	few	TRBD2	TRBV19	14	TGTGCCAGTAGTATAGCTAGCGGGAGTCACGAGCAGTACTTC	CASSIASGSHEQYF